This TCR beta chain was retrieved from a study of T cells in Graves' hyperthyroidism and ophthalmopathy. This clonotype was counted ten times or more. Amplification of TCR beta CDR3 regions was performed using RNA transcripts as template. HTBI primers drove first-round RT-PCR of the TCR CDR3. TCRdb reanalysed the multiplex PCR reads using MiXCR and keeps one entry per CDR3 protein. The sample records around 600,000 distinct CDR3 sequences, 13% to 15% being singletons. From germline, CDR1 is SEHNR and CDR2 FQNEAQ (reference sequence). CDR3 length: 16 residues. V was trimmed by 0 bases and J by 7 bases, leaving 15 bases between them.

The chain carries TRBV7-9 and TRBJ1-4; possibly TRBD1 for D (5 bases). Sequencing was done on a sample of blood. The TCR comes from a young woman with Graves' ophthalmopathy. CDR3 amino acids: CASSLARGFEGEKLFF. The CDR3 DNA sequence: TGTGCCAGCAGCTTAGCGAGGGGCTTCGAGGGTGAAAAACTGTTTTTT. Based on the CDR3 plus reference TRBV7-9 and TRBJ1-4, the full variable domain is DTGVSQNPRHKITKRGQNVTFRCDPISEHNRLYWYRQTLGQGPEFLTYFQNEAQLEKSRLLSDRFSAERPKGSFSTLEIQRTEQGDSAMYLCASSLARGFEGEKLFFGSGTQLSVL.